This section outlines one TCR beta chain sequence together with its context. Its cognate antigen is unknown. Every patient experienced relapse after autologous stem cell transplantation, and brentuximab vedotin exposure varied. Best response was recorded as complete response, partial response or progressive disease. CDR1 is GTSNPN and CDR2 is SVGIG in the germline V gene (reference sequence). V lost 5 bases and J 4 bases, leaving 11 bases between the germline ends. This CDR3 has 12 residues. This record comes from a study of PD-1 blockade in classical Hodgkin lymphoma. Study conclusions and caveats: Newly diagnosed patients reportedly had lower baseline TCR diversity than healthy donors. By C4D1 there was a significant rise in CD4+ TCR diversity but not in CD8+ TCR diversity. Although disease activity or prior therapy may be involved, causes of the repertoire differences remain undefined.

Clones were read by immunoSEQ multiplex PCR, and TCRdb kept only the in-frame ones, dropping some. The sample records nearly 25,000 clones, roughly two thirds being singletons. The rearrangement links TRBV30 to TRBJ1-1, with D unresolved. The sequencing used peripheral blood mononuclear cells (PBMCs), collected at baseline. The sequence came from a human donor with classical Hodgkin lymphoma. The CDR3 DNA is TGTGCCTGGGGGAGAAGCGGCACTGAAGCTTTCTTT. The encoded protein is CAWGRSGTEAFF.